The 17 T cell receptor beta chains below all came from one sample that was sequenced in a study of regulatory and conventional T cells in RAG deficiency (TCRdb year 2017). Receptor amplification or capture employed the immunoSEQ multiplex PCR assay. Here the immuneACCESS table is served through TCRdb, limited to in-frame sequences with V and J called. Missing clones are a known gap in these copies; in checked studies unresolved V genes cover under half, and the rest lacks a known reason. The sample table holds more than 35,000 clones, of which 70% to 90% were seen once. The top ten constitute 0.5% to 0.55% of the sample. Before genomic DNA was extracted, conventional CD4+ T cells were isolated from blood as CD25-low CD127-high cells. These records were also assigned to another study, of regulatory T cells. In that second paper, the authors write: For the multiplex PCR, 52 forward TRBV primers and 13 reverse TRBJ primers were used, and amplification bias was corrected with both assay-based and computational methods.

The sample taken for sequencing was CD4+ effector T cells sorted from blood. All receptors derive from a human donor in good health.

The chain employs TRBV7-2 and TRBJ2-3; 8 bases agree with TRBD2. Germline V gene data show CDR1 as SGHTA and CDR2 as FQGNSA. With V trimmed by 2 bases and J by 2 bases, 9 bases remained unmatched. The CDR3 spans 17 residues. The CDR3 region is CASSLQLAGLSTDTQYF. As DNA, the CDR3 is TGTGCCAGCAGCTTACAGCTAGCGGGTCTTTCCACAGATACGCAGTATTTT.

This clone appeared a single time. The gene calls are TRBV11-2 and TRBJ1-1; 10 positions agree with TRBD1. CDR1 and CDR2 from the germline V gene are SGHAT and FQNNGV. The CDR3 loop spans 14 amino acids. Trimming removed 4 bases from V and 1 base from J; junction bases left unmatched: 0. This CDR3 reads CASSWTGGNTEAFF. In nucleotides, the CDR3 is TGTGCCAGCAGCTGGACAGGGGGGAACACTGAAGCTTTCTTT. The whole variable domain, filled in from reference TRBV11-2 and TRBJ1-1, reads EAGVAQSPRYKIIEKRQSVAFWCNPISGHATLYWYQQILGQGPKLLIQFQNNGVVDDSQLPKDRFSAERLKGVDSTLKIQPAKLEDSAVYLCASSWTGGNTEAFFGQGTRLTVV.

CDR3 sequence (DNA): TGTGCCAGCAGCCCGCAGAGACGGAACAATGAGCAGTTCTTC. Amino acid sequence: CASSPQRRNNEQFF. The rearrangement joins TRBV7-8 to TRBJ2-1; D is unclear. V dropped 5 bases and J dropped 5 bases, with 13 bases sitting between them. The CDR3 consists of 14 residues. Per the germline V gene, CDR1 is SGHVS and CDR2 is FQNEAQ.

This chain connects TRBV5-1 to TRBJ1-2; 11 bases fit TRBD1. Germline CDR1 reads SGHRS; CDR2 reads YFSETQ. J was trimmed by 3 bases and V by 5 bases; bases with no gene match: 12. This CDR3 is built from 17 residues. The CDR3 nucleotides are TGCGCCAGCAGTTCTGGACAGGGGGCGTTCCTTGACTATGGCTACACCTTC. Translated: CASSSGQGAFLDYGYTF.

V and J are TRBV7-2 and TRBJ1-4; D is ambiguous. Looked up from germline, CDR1 is SGHTA and CDR2 is FQGNSA. Trimming stripped 5 bases from V and 12 bases from J, with 19 bases between. The CDR3 is 14 amino acids. CDR3 DNA: TGTGCCAGCAGCCCTCGGCGGTCGGGTAGTGAACTGTTTTTT. Protein product: CASSPRRSGSELFF.

CDR3 region: CASSVTSGETGELFF. CDR3 bases: TGTGCCAGCAGTGTTACTAGCGGGGAAACCGGGGAGCTGTTTTTT. The V and J genes are TRBV2 and TRBJ2-2; TRBD2 matches at 10 bases. Trimming cost V 4 bases and J 5 bases; bases outside gene matches: 4. CDR1 and CDR2 from the germline V gene are SNHLY and FYNNEI. The CDR3 loop spans 15 amino acids. The whole variable domain, filled in from reference TRBV2 and TRBJ2-2, reads EPEVTQTPSHQVTQMGQEVILRCVPISNHLYFYWYRQILGQKVEFLVSFYNNEISEKSEIFDDQFSVERPDGSNFTLKIRSTKLEDSAMYFCASSVTSGETGELFFGEGSRLTVL.

The chain uses TRBV28 and TRBJ2-7; 8 positions agree with TRBD2. CDR1 and CDR2 (germline): MDHEN, SYDVKM. This CDR3 spans 15 amino acids. Unmatched junction bases numbered 11, after V lost 5 bases and J lost 5 bases. Here the CDR3 DNA reads TGTGCCAGCAGTCAAACGAGCGGGGGTGTCAACGAGCAGTACTTC. Protein sequence: CASSQTSGGVNEQYF.

The rearrangement joins TRBV5-1 to TRBJ2-1; maybe TRBD1 (6 bases). The V gene's germline CDR1 is SGHRS and CDR2 YFSETQ. This CDR3 is built from 15 residues. Trimming took 3 bases from V and 7 from J, leaving 17 bases between them. The CDR3 loop is CASSSPGHLKNEQFF. The CDR3 nucleotides read TGCGCCAGCAGCTCCCCGGGACACCTTAAGAATGAGCAGTTCTTC.

The gene calls are TRBV6-5 and TRBJ1-2; possibly TRBD1 for D (5 bases). Per the germline V gene, CDR1 is MNHEY and CDR2 is SVGAGI. This CDR3 is 12 amino acids long. Between the trimmed V and J ends, which lost 10 bases and 8 bases, there was a span of 17 bases. This CDR3 is CATQSPGQGYTF. The DNA for the CDR3 is TGTGCCACCCAATCCCCAGGGCAAGGCTACACCTTC.

Remarks on this clone: Other DNA sequences of this sample code for an identical CDR3. The chain uses TRBV11-2 and TRBJ2-1; 8 bases fit TRBD1. The J segment lost 6 bases and the V segment lost 5 bases, leaving 3 bases of the junction unmatched. The CDR3 is 13 residues long. Germline CDR1 and CDR2: SGHAT and FQNNGV. In DNA, the CDR3 is TGTGCCAGCAGCCTTGACAGGGGCAATGAGCAGTTCTTC. This encodes CASSLDRGNEQFF.

V and J are TRBV2 and TRBJ1-5; possibly TRBD1 for D (6 bases). CDR1 is SNHLY and CDR2 is FYNNEI in the germline V gene. With 2 bases removed from V and 4 bases from J, the gap between germline ends came to 12 bases. The CDR3 runs 15 residues. CDR3 coding DNA: TGTGCCAGCAGTGAAAAAAGGACAGAGAATCAGCCCCAGCATTTT. Residues: CASSEKRTENQPQHF.

The chain carries TRBV15 and TRBJ1-5; D unresolved. The CDR3 is 15 residues long. The V end was cut by 4 bases, the J end by 6 bases, with 16 bases between. Germline V gives CDR1 LNHNV, CDR2 YYDKDF (reference sequence). The CDR3 bases are TGTGCCACCAGCACGTCCCCGGTCCTATCTCAGCCCCAGCATTTT. Protein sequence: CATSTSPVLSQPQHF.

The CDR3 bases are TGTGCCAGTAGTGTGGGTCACTGGGAGACCCAGTACTTC. Its protein product is CASSVGHWETQYF. The V gene is TRBV19, the J gene TRBJ2-5; no reliable D call. Trimming removed 5 bases at V and 5 bases at J, with 12 bases between. This CDR3 is built from 13 residues. Germline loops: CDR1 LNHDA, CDR2 SQIVND (reference sequence).

CDR3 coding DNA: TGTGCCAGCAGCTTGGGCCAGGCTGCTTACAATGAGCAGTTCTTC. This sequence encodes CASSLGQAAYNEQFF. The chain couples TRBV5-6 to TRBJ2-1; D not resolved. The germline CDR1 and CDR2 sequences are SGHDT and YYEEEE. This CDR3 region has 15 residues. V shed 0 bases and J shed 4 bases, with 11 bases lying between them.

This sequence joins TRBV5-1 and TRBJ1-2; 12 bases map to TRBD1. The CDR3 has 13 amino acids. V trimming: 0 bases; J trimming: 14 bases; junction bases outside the gene matches: 5. Germline CDR1 and CDR2: SGHRS and YFSETQ. This chain's CDR3 is CASSLGDRGQLTF. CDR3 sequence (DNA): TGCGCCAGCAGCTTGGGGGACAGGGGGCAGCTTACCTTC.

This sequence joins TRBV27 and TRBJ2-5, with D perhaps TRBD2 (7 bases). Germline loops: CDR1 MNHEY, CDR2 SMNVEV (reference sequence). The CDR3 is 12 amino acids. V dropped 11 bases and J dropped 5 bases, with 15 bases sitting between them. The CDR3, as DNA: TGTGCCTCCCAAGGGGGGGCCGAGACCCAGTACTTC. This gives the protein CASQGGAETQYF.

This chain uses TRBV5-6 with TRBJ2-7; D possibly uses TRBD1 or TRBD2 (5 bases each). The length of the CDR3 is 13 residues. Trimming pared 6 bases from V and 1 base from J, leaving 11 bases between. CDR1 and CDR2 (germline): SGHDT, YYEEEE. CDR3 nucleotides: TGTGCCAGCACCCCGGGACGGTCCTACGAGCAGTACTTC. Its protein is CASTPGRSYEQYF.